The present entry profiles one T cell receptor (beta chain) with its context. This sample is part of a study of cytomegalovirus exposure and HLA in healthy donors. Study-wide background: About 200 million T cells yielded 120 million or so unique TCR beta sequences, as an earlier analysis found. In terms of ancestry, the Caucasian-associated cluster contained roughly 80% of the approximately 400 genotyped donors.

60 Vbeta and 13 Jbeta primers were used in PCR. Sequenced by immunoSEQ multiplex PCR; TCRdb stores in-frame clones only, minus some. The sample carries around 36,000 clones, 70% to 90% recorded once. Trimming took off 5 bases at V and 6 bases at J, with 10 bases between the two ends. Germline V gives CDR1 DFQATT, CDR2 SNEGSKA (reference sequence). CDR3 length equals 11 residues. The gene calls are TRBV20-1 and TRBJ1-1; the D is unclear. The sequence derives from a woman aged 35 to 49 in good health and CMV-seropositive. The specimen sequenced was PBMCs. This CDR3 reads CSAEEEAEAFF. The CDR3 DNA follows: TGCAGTGCTGAGGAGGAGGCTGAAGCTTTCTTT.